Below, one T cell receptor (beta chain) is given with its context. In this sample, this clonotype turned up many times. No cognate antigen has been identified for it. Base qualities are not at hand, and no much larger clone is one base apart. This specimen belongs to a study of T cells in Graves' hyperthyroidism and ophthalmopathy (dated by TCRdb to the late 2010s). For the study in its entirety: Peripheral blood was collected at initial diagnosis, before any treatment. Prospective prediction of ophthalmopathy was tested in an independent validation cohort of fewer than 20 hyperthyroidism patients and 17 patients who later progressed to ophthalmopathy. To identify distinguishing TCR V-J signatures, a discovery cohort of about 95 patients was used, comprising under 45 with Graves' ophthalmopathy and approximately 57 with stable Graves' hyperthyroidism. The paper describes TCR Vbeta CDR3 sequencing of around 140 peripheral blood samples, made up of roughly 45 ophthalmopathy patients, 70 to 75 hyperthyroidism patients and roughly 17 progressor patients. Thyroid tissue and blood T-cell repertoires from about 6 Graves' hyperthyroidism patients were also compared in the study. The roughly 91 discovery patients were randomly divided into training and test sets at a 7:3 ratio. After blood sampling, hyperthyroidism patients were treated with methimazole at a starting dose of 30 mg daily, and ophthalmopathy patients were treated with high-dose intravenous methylprednisolone. Study-wide conclusions, independent of this receptor: In validation, progression to ophthalmopathy was predicted by the model with approximately 67% sensitivity and approximately 78% specificity, a median of approximately 6.5 months before onset. Sample size was not statistically predetermined, and investigators were not blinded to group allocation. Blood samples also contained most of the expanded thyroid clonotypes (frequency above 0.001), which suggests that blood repertoires may reflect thyroid immune responses. A model built on a 13 V-J signature distinguished ophthalmopathy from stable hyperthyroidism, reaching approximately 89% sensitivity and about 81% specificity in cross-validation and 80%/75% in testing.

Inclusive of the bounding cysteine and phenylalanine, the CDR3 is 15 residues long. The read is trimmed to its CDR3 DNA, 45 bases read in frame from base 1. The germline V end is reduced by 2 bases and the J end by 7 bases; junction bases left unmatched: 7. For CDR1 and CDR2, the germline V gene lists MGHRA and YSYEKL. Hyperthyroidism patients were newly diagnosed, with disease duration under 2 months, and aged 18 to 65 years. Patients with uncontrolled infections, other autoimmune diseases, pregnancy or lactation were excluded. Diagnoses were based on clinical symptoms, serum thyroxine and TRAb, thyroid ultrasound and orbital computed tomography. Blood from progressor patients was collected at the time of first diagnosis with hyperthyroidism, before any ophthalmopathy symptoms had appeared. PBMCs were separated from approximately 10 ml of fresh peripheral blood using Ficoll-Paque density gradient centrifugation. Patients classed as progressors first received a Graves' hyperthyroidism diagnosis and then went on to develop ophthalmopathy during follow-up. Total RNA was extracted using Trizol reagent, and RNA quality was assessed on an Agilent 2100 Bioanalyzer.

The TCR beta CDR3 regions were amplified from the RNA transcripts. For the first round of RT-PCR on the TCR CDR3, the HTBI primer set was used together with the Qiagen OneStep RT-PCR kit. Libraries were constructed in a second round of multiplex PCR, after which size selection and purification were performed. Paired-end sequencing of the libraries was performed with 100 bp reads on an Illumina HiSeq2000. For the original study's pipeline: SOAPnuke was used to process the raw data, removing reads that contained adapters or uncalled bases, had a mean Phred below 15, or lacked an exact match to the constant primer or identifier. COPE v1.2.5 was used to merge the high-quality paired reads, and each unique nucleotide sequence was defined as a clonotype. MiTCR v1.1 was used to align the clonotypes against IMGT TRBV, TRBD and TRBJ reference segments. Analysis was restricted to V-J combinations with a frequency above 0.0001, which covered roughly 99% of repertoires. The TCS score was defined as the ratio of F50 (clonal expansion) to E x V (chaos), calculated using BLOSUM62-based TCRdist between CDR3 peptides within each V-J. Welch's t-statistics and random forest reduced 514 V-J features to 10 to 15, which were used in a naive Bayes classifier (R e1071). Clones were called with MiXCR by TCRdb after fastp trimmed the public reads at Q25, and only in-frame beta chains were retained. Rows matching on CDR3 protein sequence are summarized as one entry with the most common DNA and genes. These V and J calls derive from TCRdb rather than the authors' analysis. This sample comprises 690,000 or so distinct CDR3 sequences, roughly a sixth of them detected only once. The ten most abundant clones make up 15% to 20% of the sample.

The sample consisted of blood. In this chain, TRBV4-1 is recombined with TRBJ1-5; TRBD1 agrees with 8 junctional bases. The origin of this receptor is a woman in her forties or fifties with Graves' hyperthyroidism that later progressed to Graves' ophthalmopathy. Read as DNA, the sequence is TGCGCCAGCAGCCAAACCAGGACAGGGTCACAGCCCCAGCATTTT. This translates into CASSQTRTGSQPQHF.